This T cell receptor beta chain was identified during a study of metastatic and nonmetastatic thyroid tumors (TCRdb year 2020). With regard to the full study: The researchers compared repertoires between peripheral blood samples and tumor or nodule tissue samples from patients with malignant or benign thyroid disease. Study-wide findings and limitations: In both blood and tumor samples, TCR beta diversity was reported to be significantly higher in malignant tumors than in benign nodules.

No patient had received any treatment before thyroid surgery. Patient clinical samples collected from about 2011 to 2018 were retrospectively analysed using T-cell receptor beta sequencing. From the cysteine through the phenylalanine, the CDR3 covers 15 amino acids. The entry retains the CDR3 DNA only, 45 bases that are in frame from base 1. According to the germline V gene, CDR1 reads LGHNA and CDR2 reads YNFKEQ. V is cut back by 0 bases and J by 4 bases, with 4 bases in the junction unmatched. About this clone: Its antigen specificity is not known. Base qualities are not at hand, and no much larger clone is one base apart.

The protocol used for the library was PCR. Sequencing was performed on an Illumina HiSeq 4000. High-throughput sequencing was used to profile the TCR beta-chain CDR3 region of every patient. The original methods were these. The researchers built a classifier to tell apart papillary thyroid cancer patients with distant metastasis, based on CDR3 differences among clinicopathological groups. The Shannon index was used to measure repertoire diversity, and the Morisita-Horn index was used to measure how similar tumor and blood repertoires were. TCRdb trimmed the raw reads at Q25, called clones with MiXCR and kept productive beta chains. TCRdb's processing, not the authors', yielded these V and J calls. In all, the sample holds around 12,000 clones, and 31% of those were seen once. The top ten hold approximately 12% of the sample.

The chain is encoded by TRBV4-2 joined to TRBJ2-7, with 9 middle bases fitting TRBD2. The TCR sequence derives from a female donor with papillary thyroid cancer or a benign thyroid nodule (not recorded which). Some clones in this sample may be carry-over from other donors' samples. The sample comprised tumor tissue. CDR3 reads: CASSQEPSGTYEQYF. The bases are TGTGCCAGCAGCCAAGAACCTAGCGGGACATACGAGCAGTACTTC.